The 21 T cell receptor beta chains given below trace back to one sample, sequenced in a study of OX40 agonist ivuxolimab in advanced cancers. Here immunoSEQ multiplex PCR was the method, and the copy in TCRdb shows in-frame clones only, minus some. Of about 89,000 clones listed, nearly 90% are singletons. The sequenced sample was CD4+ or CD8+ T cells sorted from blood, obtained in a trial of the OX40 agonist ivuxolimab. These receptors came from an adult with an advanced solid tumor such as melanoma, head and neck, liver or kidney cancer.

This clone was observed a few times. The chain combines TRBV7-2 with TRBJ2-3, with D perhaps matching TRBD1 or TRBD2 (5 bases each). Trimming pared 4 bases from V and 6 bases from J, leaving 20 bases between. Germline values: CDR1 SGHTA, CDR2 FQGNSA. This CDR3 region has 16 residues. CDR3 sequence (DNA): TGTGCCAGCAGCTCACAAGGGACCCATGGGGCGGATACGCAGTATTTT. Amino acids: CASSSQGTHGADTQYF.

V and J are TRBV7-8 and TRBJ2-3, with TRBD2 identical over 7 bases. V gave up 5 bases and J gave up 4 bases; unmatched junction bases: 12. The CDR3 has 16 residues. Germline V lookup: CDR1 SGHVS, CDR2 FQNEAQ. The CDR3 protein is CASSPLPLGRADTQYF. The CDR3 bases are TGTGCCAGCAGCCCATTACCCCTAGGGAGGGCAGATACGCAGTATTTT.

The V gene is TRBV5-1, the J gene TRBJ1-1; 8 nucleotides align to TRBD1. The germline V gene encodes CDR1 SGHRS and CDR2 YFSETQ. The CDR3 covers 13 residues. V lost 4 bases, J lost 6 bases, and 5 bases stayed unmatched. The CDR3 reads CASSRGTGAEAFF. As DNA, the CDR3 is TGCGCCAGCAGCCGTGGGACAGGTGCTGAAGCTTTCTTT. The full variable domain, with the rest looked up from reference TRBV5-1 and TRBJ1-1, is KAGVTQTPRYLIKTRGQQVTLSCSPISGHRSVSWYQQTPGQGLQFLFEYFSETQRNKGNFPGRFSGRQFSNSRSEMNVSTLELGDSALYLCASSRGTGAEAFFGQGTRLTVV.

The V and J genes are TRBV5-6 and TRBJ1-2, with TRBD1 as a possible D gene (5 bases). The V end lost 1 base, the J end lost 8 bases, and 15 bases lay between the germline ends. Per the germline V gene, CDR1 is SGHDT and CDR2 is YYEEEE. The CDR3 sequence is 14 residues long. CDR3 bases: TGTGCCAGCAGCTTGCTGGCCGGGGCTCGGGGCTACACCTTC. Protein: CASSLLAGARGYTF. Supplemented by reference TRBV5-6 and TRBJ1-2, the full variable domain reads DAGVTQSPTHLIKTRGQQVTLRCSPKSGHDTVSWYQQALGQGPQFIFQYYEEEERQRGNFPDRFSGHQFPNYSSELNVNALLLGDSALYLCASSLLAGARGYTFGSGTRLTVV.

The rearrangement uses TRBV11-2 and TRBJ1-3; D is uncertain. Between the trimmed V and J ends, which lost 3 bases and 3 bases, there was a span of 9 bases. The germline CDR1 and CDR2 sequences are SGHAT and FQNNGV. The CDR3 is made up of 14 amino acids. The chain's CDR3 is CASSLSGLGNTIYF. In nucleotides, the CDR3 is TGTGCCAGCAGCTTGAGTGGGCTTGGAAACACCATATATTTT.

V and J are TRBV6-5 and TRBJ1-1; 9 bases line up with TRBD1. Trimming at V came to 1 base and at J to 1 base, leaving 4 bases not matched to a gene. The CDR3 is 16 amino acids. In germline, CDR1 is MNHEY, CDR2 SVGAGI. The CDR3 DNA sequence: TGTGCCAGCAGTTACTTGGGGACAGGGCGGAACACTGAAGCTTTCTTT. As protein: CASSYLGTGRNTEAFF.

This chain joins TRBV10-3 and TRBJ1-5; 8 bases align to TRBD1. J was trimmed by 6 bases and V by 0 bases; bases with no gene match: 4. The CDR3 is 15 residues long. The germline V gene has CDR1 ENHRY and CDR2 SYGVKD. The CDR3 DNA reads as TGTGCCATCAGTGAGTCGGACAGGGAAGGTCAGCCCCAGCATTTT. As protein: CAISESDREGQPQHF.

The chain couples TRBV2 to TRBJ2-2; D assignment may be TRBD1 or TRBD2 (5 bases each). Per germline, CDR1 SNHLY and CDR2 FYNNEI. CDR3 length equals 17 residues. The V end lost 5 bases, the J end lost 0 bases, and 16 bases lay between the germline ends. CDR3 nucleotide sequence: TGTGCCAGCAGTATATACCTCAGGGAGCCGAACACCGGGGAGCTGTTTTTT. It specifies CASSIYLREPNTGELFF.

The chain uses TRBV19 and TRBJ2-3; 9 bases match TRBD2. Germline CDR1 and CDR2: LNHDA and SQIVND (reference sequence). V lost 5 bases, J lost 2 bases, and 8 bases stayed unmatched. This CDR3 is built from 16 residues. CDR3 sequence: CASSLPAGGTTDTQYF. As DNA, the CDR3 is TGTGCCAGTAGTCTCCCAGCGGGGGGCACCACAGATACGCAGTATTTT.

The rearrangement joins TRBV14 to TRBJ2-5; D gene uncertain. V was cut by 0 bases and J by 0 bases, with 14 bases left in between. This CDR3 has 17 residues. CDR1 is SGHDN and CDR2 is FVKESK in the germline V gene. CDR3 nucleotide sequence: TGTGCCAGCAGCCAAGATGGGTCCAGACAAAACCAAGAGACCCAGTACTTC. Translating gives CASSQDGSRQNQETQYF.

The chain carries TRBV11-2 and TRBJ1-1; maybe TRBD1 (5 bases). The CDR3 has 14 amino acids. Germline values: CDR1 SGHAT, CDR2 FQNNGV. Trimming removed 2 bases at V and 4 bases at J, with 11 bases between. CDR3 bases: TGTGCCAGCAGCTTAATCGGGGGACGCACTGAAGCTTTCTTT. Amino acid sequence: CASSLIGGRTEAFF.

This clone showed up just a few times. The gene calls are TRBV2 and TRBJ1-5; D perhaps matches TRBD1 (5 bases). The ends were cut back, 4 bases at V and 3 bases at J, with 13 bases in the middle. Germline lookup yields CDR1 SNHLY and CDR2 FYNNEI. The CDR3 length is 15 residues. The CDR3 is CASSAGPGPNQPQHF. DNA of the CDR3: TGTGCCAGCAGTGCGGGTCCGGGGCCCAATCAGCCCCAGCATTTT.

This chain joins TRBV30 and TRBJ2-2; D remains unclear. Trimming removed 0 bases at V and 1 base at J, with 9 bases between. Per germline, CDR1 GTSNPN and CDR2 SVGIG (reference sequence). The CDR3 runs to 15 residues. The CDR3 here is CAWSVGFRNTGELFF. CDR3 nucleotide sequence: TGTGCCTGGAGTGTGGGCTTTCGGAACACCGGGGAGCTGTTTTTT. The full variable domain, with the rest looked up from reference TRBV30 and TRBJ2-2, is SQTIHQWPATLVQPVGSPLSLECTVEGTSNPNLYWYRQAAGRGLQLLFYSVGIGQISSEVPQNLSASRPQDRQFILSSKKLLLSDSGFYLCAWSVGFRNTGELFFGEGSRLTVL.

The rearrangement uses TRBV30 and TRBJ1-1; 7 bases align to TRBD1. J gave up 3 bases and V 7 bases, and 2 bases lay outside the gene matches. The CDR3 loop spans 11 amino acids. The germline V gene encodes CDR1 GTSNPN and CDR2 SVGIG (reference sequence). CDR3 protein: CAFQGDTEAFF. The CDR3 nucleotides are TGTGCCTTCCAGGGGGACACTGAAGCTTTCTTT.

The chain is built from TRBV11-3 and TRBJ2-3; D gene ambiguous. Germline values: CDR1 SGHNT, CDR2 YENEEA. This CDR3 spans 12 amino acids. V dropped 1 base and J dropped 7 bases, with 6 bases sitting between them. The CDR3: CASSLGPNTQYF. CDR3 in DNA: TGTGCCAGCAGCTTAGGCCCGAATACGCAGTATTTT.

V is TRBV5-1 and J is TRBJ1-1; TRBD1 might be the D (6 bases). V was pared by 6 bases and J by 4 bases, with 10 bases between. The CDR3 runs to 12 residues. Germline lookup yields CDR1 SGHRS and CDR2 YFSETQ. Written as DNA, the CDR3 is TGCGCCAGCAAGCAGGGGAGCACTGAAGCTTTCTTT. This gives the protein CASKQGSTEAFF.

The table lists this clone with a count of one. V and J are TRBV5-4 and TRBJ2-4, with D uncertain. CDR1 and CDR2 (germline): SGHNT, YYREEE (reference sequence). V was clipped by 0 bases and J by 0 bases, with 16 bases between them. The CDR3 has 18 amino acids. CDR3 residues: CASSLGVPGLGAKNIQYF. The CDR3 coding sequence is TGTGCCAGCAGCTTGGGGGTCCCGGGTCTGGGAGCCAAAAACATTCAGTACTTC. Full variable domain (outside the CDR3, taken from reference TRBV5-4 and TRBJ2-4): ETGVTQSPTHLIKTRGQQVTLRCSSQSGHNTVSWYQQALGQGPQFIFQYYREEENGRGNFPPRFSGLQFPNYSSELNVNALELDDSALYLCASSLGVPGLGAKNIQYFGAGTRLSVL.

The chain joins TRBV5-5 to TRBJ2-7; D assignment may be TRBD1 or TRBD2 (6 bases each). Germline-derived CDR1 and CDR2 are SGHKS and YYEKEE (reference sequence). The CDR3 is 17 residues long. V shed 2 bases and J shed 1 base, with 19 bases lying between them. CDR3 in DNA: TGTGCCAGCAGCTTAGGGCAGGGGACTGGCAGGTCCTACGAGCAGTACTTC. It translates to CASSLGQGTGRSYEQYF.

This chain connects TRBV6-5 to TRBJ1-6, with TRBD1 as a possible D gene (5 bases). V was cut by 7 bases and J by 7 bases, with 11 bases left in between. The CDR3 is 13 residues long. Looked up from germline, CDR1 is MNHEY and CDR2 is SVGAGI. DNA for the CDR3: TGTGCCAGCAAGGGACGGCTGAATTCACCCCTCCACTTT. This sequence encodes CASKGRLNSPLHF.

The chain employs TRBV6-6 and TRBJ1-6, with 11 bases identical to TRBD1. Germline CDR1 reads MNHNY; CDR2 reads SVGAGI (reference sequence). This CDR3 comprises 15 residues. V lost 6 bases, J lost 6 bases, and 4 bases stayed unmatched. The CDR3 is CASSLGTGGNSPLHF. As DNA, the CDR3 is TGTGCCAGCAGCCTAGGGACAGGGGGTAATTCACCCCTCCACTTT.

The chain combines TRBV6-5 with TRBJ1-2, with D uncertain. This CDR3 is built from 16 residues. Deletions cut 4 bases from V and 0 bases from J, with 15 bases between. From germline, CDR1 is MNHEY and CDR2 SVGAGI. Written as DNA, the CDR3 is TGTGCCAGCAGTTTTGGACGGGTCGGCGCTAACTATGGCTACACCTTC. Amino acid sequence: CASSFGRVGANYGYTF.